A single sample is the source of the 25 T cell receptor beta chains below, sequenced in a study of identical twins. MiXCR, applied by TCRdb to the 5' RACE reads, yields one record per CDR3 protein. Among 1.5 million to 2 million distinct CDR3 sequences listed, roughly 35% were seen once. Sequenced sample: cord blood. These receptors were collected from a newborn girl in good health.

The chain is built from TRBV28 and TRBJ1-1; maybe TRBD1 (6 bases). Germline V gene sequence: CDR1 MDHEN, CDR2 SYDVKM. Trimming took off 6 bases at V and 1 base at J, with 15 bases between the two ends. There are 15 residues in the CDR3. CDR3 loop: CASSESGGPNTEAFF. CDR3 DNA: TGTGCCAGCAGCGAGAGCGGGGGCCCGAACACTGAAGCTTTCTTT.

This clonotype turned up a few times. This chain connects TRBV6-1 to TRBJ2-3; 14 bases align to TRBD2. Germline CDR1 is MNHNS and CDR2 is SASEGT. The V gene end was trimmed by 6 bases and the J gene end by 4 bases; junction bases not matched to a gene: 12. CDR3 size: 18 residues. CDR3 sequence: CASSPGTSGRARPDTQYF. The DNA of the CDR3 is TGTGCCAGCAGCCCTGGGACTAGCGGGAGAGCACGGCCAGATACGCAGTATTTT.

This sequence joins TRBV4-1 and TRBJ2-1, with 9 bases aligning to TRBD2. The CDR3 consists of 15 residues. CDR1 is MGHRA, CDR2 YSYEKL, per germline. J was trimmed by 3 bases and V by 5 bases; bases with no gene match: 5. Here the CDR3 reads CASSYGTSHYNEQFF. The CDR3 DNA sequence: TGCGCCAGCAGCTACGGGACTAGCCACTACAATGAGCAGTTCTTC.

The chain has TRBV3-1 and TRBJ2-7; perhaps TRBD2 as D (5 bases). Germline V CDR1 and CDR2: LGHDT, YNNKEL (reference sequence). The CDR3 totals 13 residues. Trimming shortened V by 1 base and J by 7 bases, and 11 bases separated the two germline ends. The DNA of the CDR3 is TGTGCCAGCAGCCAAGCTAGCTGGAATGAGCAGTACTTC. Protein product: CASSQASWNEQYF.

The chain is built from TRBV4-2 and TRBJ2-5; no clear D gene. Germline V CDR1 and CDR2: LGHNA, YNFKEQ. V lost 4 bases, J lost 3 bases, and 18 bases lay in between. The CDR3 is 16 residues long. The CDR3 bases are TGTGCCAGCAGCCGACAAACAGTATTATCTAAAGAGACCCAGTACTTC. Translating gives CASSRQTVLSKETQYF.

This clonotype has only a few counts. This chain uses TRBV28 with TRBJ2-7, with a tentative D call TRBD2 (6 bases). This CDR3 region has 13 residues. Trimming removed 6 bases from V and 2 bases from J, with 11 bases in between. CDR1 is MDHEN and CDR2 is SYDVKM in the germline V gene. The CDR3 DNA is TGTGCCAGCAGGGCGGGGATCACCTACGAGCAGTACTTC. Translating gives CASRAGITYEQYF.

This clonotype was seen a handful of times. The DNA of the CDR3 is TGTGCCAGCAGCGTAGTGGCTAGCGGCCGTGGCACAGATACGCAGTATTTT. It yields the protein CASSVVASGRGTDTQYF. The rearrangement joins TRBV9 to TRBJ2-3; 7 bases are a match to TRBD2. The CDR3 loop spans 17 amino acids. Germline loops: CDR1 SGDLS, CDR2 YYNGEE. The V gene end was trimmed by 0 bases and the J gene end by 1 base; junction bases not matched to a gene: 8.

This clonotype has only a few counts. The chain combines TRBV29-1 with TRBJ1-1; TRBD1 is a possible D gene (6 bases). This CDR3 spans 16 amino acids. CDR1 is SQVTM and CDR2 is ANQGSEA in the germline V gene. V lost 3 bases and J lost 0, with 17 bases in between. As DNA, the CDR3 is TGCAGCGTTGATGGAGGGATTGGACAGCTGAACACTGAAGCTTTCTTT. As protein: CSVDGGIGQLNTEAFF. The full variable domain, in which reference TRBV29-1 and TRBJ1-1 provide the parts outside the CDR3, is SAVISQKPSRDICQRGTSLTIQCQVDSQVTMMFWYRQQPGQSLTLIATANQGSEATYESGFVIDKFPISRPNLTFSTLTVSNMSPEDSSIYLCSVDGGIGQLNTEAFFGQGTRLTVV.

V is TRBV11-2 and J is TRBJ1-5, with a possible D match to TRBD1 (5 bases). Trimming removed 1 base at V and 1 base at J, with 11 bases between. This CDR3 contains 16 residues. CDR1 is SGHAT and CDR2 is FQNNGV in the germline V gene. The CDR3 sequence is CASSLAGKGSNQPQHF. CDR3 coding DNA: TGTGCCAGCAGCTTAGCAGGGAAGGGGAGCAATCAGCCCCAGCATTTT.

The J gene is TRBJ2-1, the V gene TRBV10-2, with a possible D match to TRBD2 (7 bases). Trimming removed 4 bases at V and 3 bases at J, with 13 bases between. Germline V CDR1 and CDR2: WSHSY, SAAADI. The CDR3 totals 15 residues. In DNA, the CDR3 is TGCGCCAGCAGTGTGCGGGGGCGAAACTACAATGAGCAGTTCTTC. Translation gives CASSVRGRNYNEQFF.

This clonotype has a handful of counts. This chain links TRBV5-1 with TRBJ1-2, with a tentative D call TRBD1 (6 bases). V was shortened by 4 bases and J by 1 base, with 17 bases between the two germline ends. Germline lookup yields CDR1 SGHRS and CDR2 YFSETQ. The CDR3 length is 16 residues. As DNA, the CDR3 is TGCGCCAGCAGCAACAGGGATCTCGGGCGTAACTATGGCTACACCTTC. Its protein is CASSNRDLGRNYGYTF.

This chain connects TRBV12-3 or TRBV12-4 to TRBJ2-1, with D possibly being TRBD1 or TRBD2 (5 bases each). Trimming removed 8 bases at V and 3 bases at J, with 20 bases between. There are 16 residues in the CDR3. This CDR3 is CASVGQGRLNYNEQFF. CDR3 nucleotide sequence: TGTGCCAGCGTGGGGCAGGGACGACTTAACTACAATGAGCAGTTCTTC.

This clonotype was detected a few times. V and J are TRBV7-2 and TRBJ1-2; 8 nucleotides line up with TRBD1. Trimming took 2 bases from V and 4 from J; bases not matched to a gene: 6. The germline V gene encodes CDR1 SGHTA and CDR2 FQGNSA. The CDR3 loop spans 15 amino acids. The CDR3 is CASSLQGAPVYGYTF. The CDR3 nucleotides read TGTGCCAGCAGCTTACAGGGGGCGCCGGTCTATGGCTACACCTTC.

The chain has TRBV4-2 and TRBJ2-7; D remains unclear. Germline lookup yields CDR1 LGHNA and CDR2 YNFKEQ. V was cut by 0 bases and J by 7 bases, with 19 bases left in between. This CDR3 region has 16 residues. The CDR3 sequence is CASSQDRLNSYNEQYF. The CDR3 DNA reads TGTGCCAGCAGCCAAGATAGACTGAACTCCTACAATGAGCAGTACTTC.

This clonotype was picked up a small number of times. The chain's CDR3 is CASSQGDRPLSANYGYTF. Here the CDR3 DNA reads TGTGCCAGCAGCCAAGGGGACAGACCTTTATCGGCTAACTATGGCTACACCTTC. The V and J genes are TRBV3-1 and TRBJ1-2, with 7 bases matching TRBD1. Unmatched junction bases numbered 11, after V lost 1 base and J lost 0 bases. The germline V gene encodes CDR1 LGHDT and CDR2 YNNKEL (reference sequence). The CDR3 has 18 amino acids. The variable domain in full, with the rest retrieved from reference TRBV3-1 and TRBJ1-2, is DTAVSQTPKYLVTQMGNDKSIKCEQNLGHDTMYWYKQDSKKFLKIMFSYNNKELIINETVPNRFSPKSPDKAHLNLHINSLELGDSAVYFCASSQGDRPLSANYGYTFGSGTRLTVV.

The CDR3 bases are TGCGCCAGCAGCTTGCACGGGGAGCTGTTTTTT. This gives the protein CASSLHGELFF. J is TRBJ2-2 and V is TRBV5-1; D is undetermined. Germline CDR1 and CDR2: SGHRS and YFSETQ. There are 11 residues in the CDR3. V was shortened by 1 base and J by 7 bases, with 2 bases between the two germline ends.

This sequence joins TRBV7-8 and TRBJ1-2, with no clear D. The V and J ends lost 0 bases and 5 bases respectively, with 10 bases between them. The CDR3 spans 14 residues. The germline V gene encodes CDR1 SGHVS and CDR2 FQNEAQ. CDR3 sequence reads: CASSLAQSLYGYTF. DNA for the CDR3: TGTGCCAGCAGCTTAGCACAGAGTTTATATGGCTACACCTTC.

CDR3 sequence reads: CASSQRGLNQPQHF. Here the CDR3 DNA reads TGTGCCAGCAGCCAGAGGGGGCTAAATCAGCCCCAGCATTTT. The chain couples TRBV6-2 or TRBV6-3 to TRBJ1-5, with TRBD1 matching over 7 bases. This CDR3 is 14 amino acids long. CDR1 is MNHEY, CDR2 SVGEGT, per germline. Unmatched junction bases numbered 6, after V lost 6 bases and J lost 4 bases.

The CDR3 spells CATSDLKGAGYTF. The CDR3 nucleotides read TGTGCCACCAGTGATTTGAAGGGGGCTGGCTACACCTTC. J is TRBJ1-2 and V is TRBV24-1; 7 positions match TRBD1. J gave up 7 bases and V 0 bases, and 1 base lay outside the gene matches. The germline V gene encodes CDR1 KGHDR and CDR2 SFDVKD. CDR3 length: 13 amino acids.

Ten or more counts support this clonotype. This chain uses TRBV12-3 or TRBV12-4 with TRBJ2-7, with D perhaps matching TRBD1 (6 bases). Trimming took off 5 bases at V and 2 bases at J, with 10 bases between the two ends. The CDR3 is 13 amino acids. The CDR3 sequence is CASSRTATYEQYF. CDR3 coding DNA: TGTGCCAGCAGTCGGACAGCTACCTACGAGCAGTACTTC.

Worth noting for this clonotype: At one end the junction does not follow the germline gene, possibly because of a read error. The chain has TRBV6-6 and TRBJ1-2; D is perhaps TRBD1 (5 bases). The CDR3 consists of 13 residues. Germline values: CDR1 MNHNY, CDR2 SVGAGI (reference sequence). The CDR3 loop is CASRLDKNYGHTF. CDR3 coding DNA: TGTGCCAGCAGATTGGACAAGAACTATGGCCACACCTTC.

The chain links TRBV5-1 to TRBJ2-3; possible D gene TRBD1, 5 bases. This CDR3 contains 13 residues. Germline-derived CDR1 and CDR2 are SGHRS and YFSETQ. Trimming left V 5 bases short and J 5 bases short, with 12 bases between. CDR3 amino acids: CASRSQGVDTQYF. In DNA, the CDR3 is TGCGCCAGCAGATCCCAGGGCGTAGATACGCAGTATTTT. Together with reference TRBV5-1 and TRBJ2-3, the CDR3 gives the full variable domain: KAGVTQTPRYLIKTRGQQVTLSCSPISGHRSVSWYQQTPGQGLQFLFEYFSETQRNKGNFPGRFSGRQFSNSRSEMNVSTLELGDSALYLCASRSQGVDTQYFGPGTRLTVL.

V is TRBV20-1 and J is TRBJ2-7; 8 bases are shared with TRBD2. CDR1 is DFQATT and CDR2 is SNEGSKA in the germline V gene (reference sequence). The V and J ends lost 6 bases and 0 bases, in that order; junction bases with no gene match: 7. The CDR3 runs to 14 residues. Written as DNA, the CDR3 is TGCAGTGCACCCCGGGGGGGGACCTCCTACGAGCAGTACTTC. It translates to CSAPRGGTSYEQYF.

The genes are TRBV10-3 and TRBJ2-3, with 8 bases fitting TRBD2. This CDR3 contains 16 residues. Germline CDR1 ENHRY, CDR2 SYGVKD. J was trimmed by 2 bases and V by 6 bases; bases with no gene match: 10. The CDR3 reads CAIREGLAKTTDTQYF. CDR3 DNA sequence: TGTGCCATCAGGGAAGGACTAGCTAAGACCACAGATACGCAGTATTTT.

CDR3 nucleotides: TGCAGTGCTAGGGGACAGGGAATCAGGAAAAACATTCAGTACTTC. Protein sequence: CSARGQGIRKNIQYF. The V and J genes are TRBV20-1 and TRBJ2-4, with 9 bases aligning to TRBD1. The CDR3 totals 15 residues. The V segment lost 3 bases and the J segment 4 bases; nucleotides outside the gene matches: 7. In germline, CDR1 is DFQATT, CDR2 SNEGSKA (reference sequence).